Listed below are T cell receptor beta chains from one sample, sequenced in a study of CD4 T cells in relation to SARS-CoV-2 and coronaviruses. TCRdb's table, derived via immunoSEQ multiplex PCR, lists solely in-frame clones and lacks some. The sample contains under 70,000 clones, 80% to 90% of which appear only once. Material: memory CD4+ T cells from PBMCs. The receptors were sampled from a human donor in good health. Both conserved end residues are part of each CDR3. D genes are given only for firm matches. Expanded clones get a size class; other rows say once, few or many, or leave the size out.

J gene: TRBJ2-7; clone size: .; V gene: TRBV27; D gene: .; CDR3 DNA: TGTGCCAGCAGTTACGCCCGGGGGGCGGGAGTGTACGAGCAGTACTTC; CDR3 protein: CASSYARGAGVYEQYF
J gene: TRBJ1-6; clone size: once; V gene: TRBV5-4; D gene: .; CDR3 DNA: TGTGCCAGCAGCATATTGACAGGCGGGGGCTCACCCCTCCACTTT; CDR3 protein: CASSILTGGGSPLHF
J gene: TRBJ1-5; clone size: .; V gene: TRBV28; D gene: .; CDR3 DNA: TGTGCCAGCAGTTCCACGCCCCAGGGGCCCTACAAGTATAGCAATCAGCCCCAGCATTTT; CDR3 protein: CASSSTPQGPYKYSNQPQHF
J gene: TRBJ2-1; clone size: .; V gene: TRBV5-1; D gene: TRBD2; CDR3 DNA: TGCGCCAGCAGCCTTAGCGGGAGTCCCGGTAGGGAGCAGTTCTTC; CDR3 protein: CASSLSGSPGREQFF
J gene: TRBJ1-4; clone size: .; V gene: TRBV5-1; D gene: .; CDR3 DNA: TGCGCCAGCAGCTCCACAGGGACAACTAATGAAAAACTGTTTTTT; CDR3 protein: CASSSTGTTNEKLFF
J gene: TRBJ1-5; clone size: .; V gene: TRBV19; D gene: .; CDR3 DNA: TGTGCCAGCTCACAGGCGACCAATCAGCCCCAGCATTTT; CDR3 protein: CASSQATNQPQHF
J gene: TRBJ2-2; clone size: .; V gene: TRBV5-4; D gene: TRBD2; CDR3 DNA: TGTGCCAGCAGGCCCGGACTAGCGGGAGGTACAACCGGGGAGCTGTTTTTT; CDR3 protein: CASRPGLAGGTTGELFF
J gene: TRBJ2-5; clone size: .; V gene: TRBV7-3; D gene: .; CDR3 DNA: TGTGCCAGCAGCCAGAATACAGGGACCCAAGAGACCCAGTACTTC; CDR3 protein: CASSQNTGTQETQYF
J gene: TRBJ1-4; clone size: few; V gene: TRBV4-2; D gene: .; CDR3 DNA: TGTGCCAGCAGCCAATCTAAGGGAGAAAATGAAAAACTGTTTTTT; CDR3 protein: CASSQSKGENEKLFF
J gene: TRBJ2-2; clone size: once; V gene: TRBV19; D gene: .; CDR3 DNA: TGTGCCAGTATCGCCGCCAAGGCCGTGGGCACCGGGGAGCTGTTTTTT; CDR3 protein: CASIAAKAVGTGELFF
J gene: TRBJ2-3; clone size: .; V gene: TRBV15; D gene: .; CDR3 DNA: TGTGCCACCAGCAGAGTCCGGGAAAGCACAGATACGCAGTATTTT; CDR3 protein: CATSRVRESTDTQYF
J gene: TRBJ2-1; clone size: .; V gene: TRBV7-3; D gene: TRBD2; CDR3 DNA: TGTGCCAGCAGCTTAGTCGGGAGGGCCGTTGTCAATGAGCAGTTCTTC; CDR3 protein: CASSLVGRAVVNEQFF
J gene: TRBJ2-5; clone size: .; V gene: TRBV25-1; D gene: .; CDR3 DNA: TGTGCCAGCAGGGCACAAGAGACCCAGTACTTC; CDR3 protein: CASRAQETQYF
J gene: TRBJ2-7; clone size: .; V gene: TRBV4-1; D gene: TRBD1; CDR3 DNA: TGCGCCAGCAGCCAGGCCCCCGTGGCAGGGGGTAACCCCTACGAGCAGTACTTC; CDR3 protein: CASSQAPVAGGNPYEQYF
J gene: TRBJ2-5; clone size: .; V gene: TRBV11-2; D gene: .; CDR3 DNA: TGTGCCAGCAGCCGGGGACAACTACAAGAGACCCAGTACTTC; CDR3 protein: CASSRGQLQETQYF
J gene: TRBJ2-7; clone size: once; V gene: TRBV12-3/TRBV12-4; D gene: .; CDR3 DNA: TGTGCCAGCAGTTTTAACCACTACGAGCAGTACTTC; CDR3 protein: CASSFNHYEQYF
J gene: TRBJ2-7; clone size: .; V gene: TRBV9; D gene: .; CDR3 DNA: TGTGCCAGCAGCGTAGCCCCGGGAACCTACGAGCAGTACTTC; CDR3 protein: CASSVAPGTYEQYF
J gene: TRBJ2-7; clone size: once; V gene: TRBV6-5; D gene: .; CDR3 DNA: TGTGCCAGCAGTTACTCCCGCGCCTACTACGAGCAGTACTTC; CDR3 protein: CASSYSRAYYEQYF
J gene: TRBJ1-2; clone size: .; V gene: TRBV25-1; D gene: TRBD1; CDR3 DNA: TGTGCCAGCAGTGAACAGGGGGATGGCTATGGCTACACCTTC; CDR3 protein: CASSEQGDGYGYTF
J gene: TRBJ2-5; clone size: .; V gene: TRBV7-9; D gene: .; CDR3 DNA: TGTGCCAGCAGCTTAGCTGTGGGAGGAGGTGGAGAGACCCAGTACTTC; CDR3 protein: CASSLAVGGGGETQYF
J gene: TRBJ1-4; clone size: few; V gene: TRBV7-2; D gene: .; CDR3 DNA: TGTGCCAGCAGCGGACAATTAATTTCTAATGAAAAACTGTTTTTT; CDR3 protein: CASSGQLISNEKLFF
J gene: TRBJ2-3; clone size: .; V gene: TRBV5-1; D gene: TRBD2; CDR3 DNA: TGCGCCAGCAGAACCGGGACTAGCGGGTCGAGCACAGATACGCAGTATTTT; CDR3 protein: CASRTGTSGSSTDTQYF
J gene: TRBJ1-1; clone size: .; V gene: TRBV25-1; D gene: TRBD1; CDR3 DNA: TGTGCCAGCAGTGACCCCGGGACAGGGAAAGGTGAAGCTTTCTTT; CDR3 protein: CASSDPGTGKGEAFF